The sequence of this T cell receptor beta chain was determined in a study of blood T cells in healthy people across ages. A second about 6 to 12 cycle PCR used barcoded and J-beta primers. TCRdb re-analysed the 5' RACE reads in MiXCR, keeping a single row per CDR3 protein. The sample includes hundreds of thousands of distinct CDR3 sequences, roughly 56% of them seen just once. Deletions cut 4 bases from V and 3 bases from J, with 7 bases between. CDR3 length: 13 residues. The chain is built from TRBV12-3 or TRBV12-4 and TRBJ1-5; D may be TRBD1 (5 bases). The TCR sequence derives from a man in his forties in good health. Sequenced input: blood. DNA for the CDR3: TGTGCCAGCAGTTCCAGGGACAATCAGCCCCAGCATTTT. Amino acids: CASSSRDNQPQHF.